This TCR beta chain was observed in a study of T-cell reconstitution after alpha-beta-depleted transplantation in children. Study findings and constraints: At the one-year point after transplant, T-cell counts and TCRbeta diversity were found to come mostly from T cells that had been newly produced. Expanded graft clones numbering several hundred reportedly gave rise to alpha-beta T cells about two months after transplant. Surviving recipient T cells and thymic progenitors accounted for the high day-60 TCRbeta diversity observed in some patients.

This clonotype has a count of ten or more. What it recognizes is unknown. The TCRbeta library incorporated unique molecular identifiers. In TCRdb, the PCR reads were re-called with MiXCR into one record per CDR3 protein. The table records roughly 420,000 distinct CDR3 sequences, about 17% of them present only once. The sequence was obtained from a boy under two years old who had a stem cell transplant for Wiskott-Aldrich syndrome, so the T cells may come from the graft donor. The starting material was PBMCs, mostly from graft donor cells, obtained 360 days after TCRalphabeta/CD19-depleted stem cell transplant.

For the CDR3, the DNA is TGCGCCAGCAGCTGGGATAGCTCCTACAATGAGCAGTTCTTC. Residues: CASSWDSSYNEQFF. The chain links TRBV5-1 to TRBJ2-1; D ambiguous. V lost 3 bases and J 0 bases, leaving 7 bases between the germline ends. Germline lookup yields CDR1 SGHRS and CDR2 YFSETQ. The CDR3 spans 14 residues.